Below, 31 T cell receptor beta chains from the same sample are listed, as sequenced in a study of T cells after yellow fever vaccination. TCRdb reprocessed the 5' RACE reads via MiXCR and lists one record per CDR3 protein. Of tens of thousands of distinct CDR3 sequences listed, around 7.8% were seen once; the top ten hold over 25%. The input for sequencing was CD8+ T cells sorted from PBMCs, taken more than 8 days after the first yellow fever vaccination. The receptors were sampled from a man between 18 and 29 years old who received the YFV17D yellow fever vaccine.

This clonotype was counted a few times. The V gene is TRBV7-9, the J gene TRBJ1-2; D is ambiguous. Germline V gene data show CDR1 as SEHNR and CDR2 as FQNEAQ (reference sequence). The CDR3 is 12 residues long. The germline V and J ends were trimmed by 5 bases and 6 bases, with 10 bases remaining between them. As DNA, the CDR3 is TGTGCCAGCAGCGAGACCGCCGATGGCTACACCTTC. It is translated as CASSETADGYTF.

This clonotype was seen repeatedly, ten times or more. The chain couples TRBV7-2 to TRBJ2-2; 10 bases fit TRBD1. V was pared by 4 bases and J by 5 bases, with 4 bases of the junction left unmatched. This CDR3 has 15 amino acids. The germline CDR1 and CDR2 sequences are SGHTA and FQGNSA. The DNA of the CDR3 is TGTGCCAGCAGCTCGGGGACAGGGGTGACCGGGGAGCTGTTTTTT. The encoded protein is CASSSGTGVTGELFF. Full variable domain (outside the CDR3, taken from reference TRBV7-2 and TRBJ2-2): GAGVSQSPSNKVTEKGKDVELRCDPISGHTALYWYRQSLGQGLEFLIYFQGNSAPDKSGLPSDRFSAERTGGSVSTLTIQRTQQEDSAVYLCASSSGTGVTGELFFGEGSRLTVL.

V is TRBV5-6 and J is TRBJ2-1; 11 nucleotides match TRBD2. CDR3 length: 18 residues. Trimming removed 0 bases from V and 6 bases from J; junction bases left unmatched: 11. Looked up from germline, CDR1 is SGHDT and CDR2 is YYEEEE. The DNA of the CDR3 is TGTGCCAGCAGCTTGGCCCCAGGCCTAGCGGGGGGCATCAATGAGCAGTTCTTC. Its translation is CASSLAPGLAGGINEQFF.

The gene calls are TRBV4-3 and TRBJ1-6; 7 bases are a match to TRBD1. V lost 4 bases, J lost 0 bases, and 9 bases stayed unmatched. This CDR3 spans 18 amino acids. CDR1 is LGHNA and CDR2 is YSLEER in the germline V gene. CDR3 residues: CASSRTGQVFSYNSPLHF. CDR3 sequence (DNA): TGCGCCAGCAGCCGTACCGGACAGGTCTTCTCCTATAATTCACCCCTCCACTTT.

This clonotype was counted a few times. The gene calls are TRBV7-9 and TRBJ1-5; D may be TRBD1 (5 bases). The CDR3 contains 14 residues. V dropped 1 base and J dropped 4 bases, with 8 bases sitting between them. Germline V gene lookup returns CDR1 SEHNR and CDR2 FQNEAQ (reference sequence). The CDR3 bases are TGTGCCAGCAGCTTAGGGGGCCCAAATCAGCCCCAGCATTTT. Translated: CASSLGGPNQPQHF.

This clonotype was counted ten times or more. This chain uses TRBV7-2 with TRBJ2-2; TRBD2 aligns across 7 bases. V was pared by 11 bases and J by 3 bases, with 3 bases of the junction left unmatched. The CDR3 is 12 amino acids. Germline V gene lookup returns CDR1 SGHTA and CDR2 FQGNSA. The CDR3 DNA sequence: TGTGCCGGTACTAGCGACACCGGGGAGCTGTTTTTT. It codes for CAGTSDTGELFF.

This clonotype was recorded many times. The chain uses TRBV7-3 and TRBJ2-5, with 13 nucleotides matching TRBD2. Germline trimming cut 5 bases from V and 5 bases from J; bases unmatched to any gene: 5. Germline-derived CDR1 and CDR2 are SGHTA and FQGTGA. The CDR3 runs to 15 residues. This CDR3 reads CASSLTSGGGETQYF. The CDR3 nucleotides read TGTGCCAGCAGCCTCACTAGCGGGGGGGGCGAGACCCAGTACTTC.

The chain links TRBV12-3 or TRBV12-4 to TRBJ2-1, with D unclear. Trimming stripped 6 bases from V and 8 bases from J, with 20 bases between. This CDR3 has 15 residues. CDR3 bases: TGTGCCAGCAGAACGATCTGGTCTAAGAAGGATGAGCAGTTCTTC. Translation gives CASRTIWSKKDEQFF.

The rearrangement uses TRBV7-2 and TRBJ2-2; D assignment may be TRBD1 or TRBD2 (5 bases each). This CDR3 contains 17 residues. Germline values: CDR1 SGHTA, CDR2 FQGNSA. V shed 7 bases and J shed 10 bases, with 28 bases lying between them. This CDR3 is CASNSDGALGPNMELFF. The CDR3 region has the DNA TGTGCCAGCAACAGTGACGGGGCGTTAGGACCGAATATGGAGCTGTTTTTT.

The chain uses TRBV6-2 or TRBV6-3 and TRBJ2-3; 11 bases line up with TRBD2. V was pared by 6 bases and J by 5 bases, with 7 bases of the junction left unmatched. Germline V CDR1 and CDR2: MNHEY, SVGEGT. This CDR3 contains 15 residues. The CDR3 sequence is CASRETSGAGDTQYF. The CDR3 DNA follows: TGTGCCAGCAGGGAGACTAGCGGGGCGGGAGATACGCAGTATTTT.

This clonotype was observed many times. V usage is TRBV12-3 or TRBV12-4 and J usage is TRBJ2-5; D call uncertain. The CDR3 length is 13 residues. The ends were cut back, 3 bases at V and 0 bases at J, with 5 bases in the middle. The CDR3 coding sequence is TGTGCCAGCAGTTTGGGCTACCAAGAGACCCAGTACTTC. This encodes CASSLGYQETQYF.

This clonotype showed up many times. This chain joins TRBV15 and TRBJ2-5; weak D call: TRBD2 (6 bases). The CDR3 contains 11 residues. The germline V and J ends were trimmed by 6 bases and 7 bases, with 9 bases remaining between them. Germline V CDR1 and CDR2: LNHNV, YYDKDF (reference sequence). DNA for the CDR3: TGTGCCACCAGGATGGAGGGGACCCAGTACTTC. Translated: CATRMEGTQYF. Based on the CDR3 plus reference TRBV15 and TRBJ2-5, the full variable domain is DAMVIQNPRYQVTQFGKPVTLSCSQTLNHNVMYWYQQKSSQAPKLLFHYYDKDFNNEADTPDNFQSRRPNTSFCFLDIRSPGLGDTAMYLCATRMEGTQYFGPGTRLLVL.

This clonotype was counted at least ten times. This chain connects TRBV14 to TRBJ2-2; D unresolved. The CDR3 sequence is 16 residues long. The V and J ends lost 0 bases and 1 base respectively, with 9 bases between them. Per the germline V gene, CDR1 is SGHDN and CDR2 is FVKESK. CDR3 region: CASSQDLARNTGELFF. For the CDR3, the DNA is TGTGCCAGCAGCCAAGATTTGGCCAGGAACACCGGGGAGCTGTTTTTT. Based on the CDR3 plus reference TRBV14 and TRBJ2-2, the full variable domain is EAGVTQFPSHSVIEKGQTVTLRCDPISGHDNLYWYRRVMGKEIKFLLHFVKESKQDESGMPNNRFLAERTGGTYSTLKVQPAELEDSGVYFCASSQDLARNTGELFFGEGSRLTVL.

Many counts were recorded for this clonotype. The chain combines TRBV4-3 with TRBJ2-3, with unresolved D. The CDR3 is 16 residues long. Germline CDR1 is LGHNA and CDR2 is YSLEER. Trimming removed 0 bases at V and 6 bases at J, with 16 bases between. The CDR3 sequence: CASSQEGGPPRDTQYF. The DNA for the CDR3 is TGCGCCAGCAGCCAAGAGGGTGGGCCCCCGCGGGATACGCAGTATTTT.

Only a few counts were recorded for this clonotype. The V gene is TRBV25-1, the J gene TRBJ1-5, with D possibly TRBD1 on 6 matching bases. Germline CDR1 and CDR2: MGHDK and SYGVNS. Trimming cost V 3 bases and J 0 bases, with 12 bases left between them. CDR3 length equals 16 residues. CDR3 nucleotide sequence: TGTGCCAGCAGTGAGGACAGTGAGTATAGCAATCAGCCCCAGCATTTT. It is translated as CASSEDSEYSNQPQHF.

Details on this clonotype: A read error may explain this, as a much larger clone is one base away. The chain links TRBV10-3 to TRBJ2-7; 7 bases map to TRBD1. Germline V gives CDR1 ENHRY, CDR2 SYGVKD. The CDR3 is 16 residues long. The trim removed 3 bases at V and 5 bases at J, leaving 13 bases unmatched. CDR3: CAISERLVRGHNEQYV. Here the CDR3 DNA reads TGTGCCATCAGTGAAAGGTTGGTGAGGGGGCATAACGAGCAGTACGTC.

This chain connects TRBV11-3 to TRBJ1-2; D call uncertain. The CDR3 sequence is 15 residues long. Germline CDR1 is SGHNT and CDR2 is YENEEA. The germline V and J ends were trimmed by 7 bases and 0 bases, with 15 bases remaining between them. The CDR3 DNA is TGTGCCAGCACCCCCTGTGAGCCGGCTAACTATGGCTACACCTTC. The encoded protein is CASTPCEPANYGYTF.

This clonotype showed up many times. The V call is TRBV28, the J call TRBJ2-7; 8 bases match TRBD1. The V and J ends lost 5 bases and 3 bases, in that order; junction bases with no gene match: 6. The germline V gene has CDR1 MDHEN and CDR2 SYDVKM. The CDR3 totals 14 residues. The CDR3 is CASSGTGNNYEQYV. The DNA for the CDR3 is TGTGCCAGCAGTGGGACAGGAAACAACTACGAGCAGTACGTC.

This sequence joins TRBV18 and TRBJ1-4, with TRBD1 matching 9 bases. The J segment lost 0 bases and the V segment lost 6 bases, leaving 17 bases of the junction unmatched. The CDR3 spans 20 residues. CDR1 and CDR2 from the germline V gene are KGHSH and LQKENI. CDR3 region: CASSLTGTGIYVSTNEKLFF. The CDR3 nucleotides are TGTGCCAGCTCTCTTACCGGGACAGGGATTTATGTCTCAACTAATGAAAAACTGTTTTTT.

On this clonotype itself: This may come from a read error, since a much larger clone is one base off. V usage is TRBV12-3 or TRBV12-4 and J usage is TRBJ2-3, with 9 bases lining up with TRBD2. This CDR3 spans 16 amino acids. Here the CDR3 DNA reads TGTGTCAGCAGTTACCGGCTAGCGGGATACACAGATACGCAGTATTTT. Translating gives CVSSYRLAGYTDTQYF.

In this sample, this clonotype turned up many times. The rearrangement joins TRBV29-1 to TRBJ2-2; 7 nucleotides align to TRBD2. The junction had 7 bases not matched to a gene; V was cut back by 7 bases and J by 5 bases. The CDR3 is 13 amino acids. The germline CDR1 and CDR2 sequences are SQVTM and ANQGSEA. DNA of the CDR3: TGCAGCGGATTACTAGCGTTGACCGGGGAGCTGTTTTTT. Its protein product is CSGLLALTGELFF.

This clonotype was recorded at least ten times. The chain has TRBV4-3 and TRBJ1-5; 7 bases fit TRBD1. There are 18 residues in the CDR3. V gave up 0 bases and J gave up 0 bases; unmatched junction bases: 8. The germline V gene encodes CDR1 LGHNA and CDR2 YSLEER. In DNA form, the CDR3 reads TGCGCCAGCAGCCAAGATACCTGGGGACAGTATAGCAATCAGCCCCAGCATTTT. Translated, it gives CASSQDTWGQYSNQPQHF.

This chain connects TRBV4-1 to TRBJ2-7; TRBD1 agrees at 10 bases. The V and J ends lost 3 bases and 6 bases, in that order; junction bases with no gene match: 5. CDR1 is MGHRA and CDR2 is YSYEKL in the germline V gene. The CDR3 totals 14 residues. The CDR3 nucleotides are TGCGCCAGCAGCCAGGAGAGGACAGGGGGCGAGCAGTACGTC. It translates to CASSQERTGGEQYV.

The chain carries TRBV11-3 and TRBJ1-6, with D uncertain. This CDR3 spans 12 amino acids. Germline V gives CDR1 SGHNT, CDR2 YENEEA. Trimming shortened V by 5 bases and J by 5 bases, and 4 bases separated the two germline ends. In nucleotides, the CDR3 is TGTGCCAGCAGCCAAAATAATTCACCCCTCCACTTT. Translated, it gives CASSQNNSPLHF.

The chain uses TRBV3-1 and TRBJ2-2; 8 nucleotides align to TRBD2. V gave up 8 bases and J gave up 4 bases; unmatched junction bases: 15. The CDR3 contains 17 residues. Looked up from germline, CDR1 is LGHDT and CDR2 is YNNKEL (reference sequence). The CDR3 bases are TGTGCCAGCTCCCAAGGACCGGGACTAGATCTCACCGGGGAGCTGTTTTTT. Amino acid sequence: CASSQGPGLDLTGELFF.

This chain uses TRBV13 with TRBJ2-1; TRBD1 matches 7 bases. CDR3 length: 13 residues. CDR1 and CDR2 (germline): PRHDT, FYEKMQ (reference sequence). The trim removed 3 bases at V and 7 bases at J, leaving 3 bases unmatched. The CDR3 sequence is CASSLGRGNEQFF. The CDR3 coding sequence is TGTGCCAGCAGCTTGGGCAGGGGGAATGAGCAGTTCTTC.

There are many counts of this clonotype. V and J are TRBV25-1 and TRBJ2-1, with 9 bases lining up with TRBD1. Trimming took 4 bases from V and 4 from J; bases not matched to a gene: 5. This CDR3 has 15 residues. Germline-derived CDR1 and CDR2 are MGHDK and SYGVNS. CDR3 protein: CASSGEDRGYNEQFF. The CDR3 DNA follows: TGTGCCAGCAGTGGAGAGGACAGGGGTTACAATGAGCAGTTCTTC.

The table lists this clonotype with a few counts. CDR3 nucleotides: TGTGCCAGTAGTACCACAGGGTGGGACACCGGGGAGCTGTTTTTT. Translated: CASSTTGWDTGELFF. This sequence joins TRBV19 and TRBJ2-2; perhaps TRBD1 as D (6 bases). Germline V CDR1 and CDR2: LNHDA, SQIVND (reference sequence). The length of the CDR3 is 15 residues. The V gene lost 4 bases and the J gene lost 3 bases, with 12 bases spanning the gap. Drawing the rest from reference TRBV19 and TRBJ2-2, the complete variable domain is DGGITQSPKYLFRKEGQNVTLSCEQNLNHDAMYWYRQDPGQGLRLIYYSQIVNDFQKGDIAEGYSVSREKKESFPLTVTSAQKNPTAFYLCASSTTGWDTGELFFGEGSRLTVL.

This clonotype was detected many times. The rearrangement joins TRBV4-1 to TRBJ2-5; tentative D call: TRBD1 (6 bases). The CDR3 spans 14 residues. CDR1 MGHRA and CDR2 YSYEKL come from the germline V gene. Trimming shortened V by 2 bases and J by 0 bases, and 7 bases separated the two germline ends. The CDR3 nucleotides are TGCGCCAGCAGCCAACAGGGGTACCAAGAGACCCAGTACTTC. Translated, it gives CASSQQGYQETQYF.

This clonotype has ten or more counts. This chain links TRBV6-6 with TRBJ1-2; D unclear. CDR3 length: 11 residues. V was clipped by 4 bases and J by 10 bases, with 10 bases between them. Germline V lookup: CDR1 MNHNY, CDR2 SVGAGI (reference sequence). Here the CDR3 reads CASSSPVIYTF. CDR3 nucleotides: TGTGCCAGCAGTTCCCCCGTAATCTACACCTTC.

This clonotype has a count of ten or more. The CDR3 nucleotides read TGTGCCAGCAGTTTGTCTAGTGCAGATACGCAGTATTTT. This encodes CASSLSSADTQYF. This sequence joins TRBV27 and TRBJ2-3; no firm D call. Deletions cut 3 bases from V and 4 bases from J, with 8 bases between. Germline V gene sequence: CDR1 MNHEY, CDR2 SMNVEV (reference sequence). This CDR3 is 13 amino acids long.